A single T cell receptor beta chain is shown here with its context. What it binds is unknown. This record comes from a study of T-cell memory formation after mild COVID-19. About the study: Largely, the TCR clusters proved donor specific.

Trimming took off 2 bases at V and 6 bases at J, with 7 bases between the two ends. The germline CDR1 and CDR2 sequences are KGHDR and SFDVKD. This CDR3 spans 13 amino acids. TCRdb redid the calling of the 5' RACE reads with MiXCR, one entry per CDR3 protein. The table includes some 120,000 distinct CDR3 sequences, roughly 15% detected once. General study points: Day 15 to 85 contractors were CD4/CD8 balanced; later expanders leaned CD4+. Contracting CD4+ clones sat mainly in CM and EM; CD8+ in EMRA.

V is TRBV24-1 and J is TRBJ2-4; D ambiguous. The sequence was collected from an adult woman who had mild COVID-19 (a few samples of this study predate the infection). Cell type and time point are not known. Sequencing input: PBMCs or a T cell subset sorted from them (not recorded which). The CDR3 DNA sequence: TGTGCCACCAGTGATTGGAAGGGAAACATTCAGTACTTC. Translation: CATSDWKGNIQYF.